This entry is about one T cell receptor beta chain. Its antigen remains unidentified. The data were obtained in a study of cytomegalovirus exposure and HLA in healthy donors. Regarding the study as a whole: The records held CMV serostatus as the only immune exposure information. Altogether, 150 to 200 TCR beta chains were recorded as cytomegalovirus-associated. 16,951 TCR beta sequences were associated with HLA alleles at 0.05 false discovery rate in a later analysis. Researchers reported from a later analysis that most CMV-associated TCR beta chains appeared HLA-restricted.

The primer mix had 60 Vbeta and 13 Jbeta primers. The repertoire was sequenced with immunoSEQ multiplex PCR; TCRdb's copy has only in-frame clones and lacks some. The listing records roughly 33,000 clones. The sample was PBMCs. The TCR originated in a woman in her thirties or forties in good health and CMV-seropositive.

Here the CDR3 DNA reads TGTGCCAGCAGCTTCGGGACAGATGGCTACACCTTC. It encodes CASSFGTDGYTF. The rearrangement joins TRBV7-7 to TRBJ1-2, with 7 bases aligning to TRBD1. CDR3 length: 12 residues. CDR1 is SSHAT and CDR2 is FNYEAQ in the germline V gene (reference sequence). Losses at the gene ends were 3 bases for V and 6 bases for J; bases not matched to a gene: 1.